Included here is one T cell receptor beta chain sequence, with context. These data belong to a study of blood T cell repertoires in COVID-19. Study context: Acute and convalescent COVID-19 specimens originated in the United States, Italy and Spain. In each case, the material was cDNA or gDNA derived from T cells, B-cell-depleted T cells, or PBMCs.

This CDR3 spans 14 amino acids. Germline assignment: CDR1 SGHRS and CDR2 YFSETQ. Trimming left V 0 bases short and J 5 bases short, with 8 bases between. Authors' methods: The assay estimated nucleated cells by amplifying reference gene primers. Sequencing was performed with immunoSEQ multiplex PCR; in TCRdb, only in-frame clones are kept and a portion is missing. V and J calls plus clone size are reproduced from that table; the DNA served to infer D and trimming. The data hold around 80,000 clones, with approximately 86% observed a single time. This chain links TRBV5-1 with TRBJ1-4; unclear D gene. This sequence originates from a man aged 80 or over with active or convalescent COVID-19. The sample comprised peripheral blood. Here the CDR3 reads CASSLVFGNEKLFF. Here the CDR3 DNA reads TGCGCCAGCAGCTTGGTCTTCGGGAATGAAAAACTGTTTTTT.